The rows below give T cell receptor beta chains drawn from one sample of a study of PD-1 blockade in classical Hodgkin lymphoma. TCRdb keeps only in-frame clones here, not all; method: immunoSEQ multiplex PCR. This table has more than 35,000 clones, around 76% appearing once. Here the sequenced sample was peripheral blood mononuclear cells (PBMCs), taken before the second cycle of nivolumab. The receptor set was obtained from a human donor with classical Hodgkin lymphoma. The CDR3 runs from the conserved cysteine through the conserved F or W. The D gene is left open where the match is weak. The size of a clone is reported for some rows only, either as once, few or many, or as a class for expanded clones.

d_gene: -
v_gene: TRBV5-1
j_gene: TRBJ2-7
abundance: -
CDR3nt: TGCGCCAGCAGCGAAGGACGGGCTTTCTCTTTCCCCTACGAGCAGTACTTC
CDR3aa: CASSEGRAFSFPYEQYF

d_gene: -
v_gene: TRBV7-5
j_gene: TRBJ2-7
abundance: -
CDR3nt: TGTGCCAGAAGCTTAAGAGGACTAGCGGGGGGGCTGTTGGCCGAGCAGTACTTC
CDR3aa: CARSLRGLAGGLLAEQYF

d_gene: -
v_gene: TRBV6-5
j_gene: TRBJ2-1
abundance: -
CDR3nt: TGTGCCAGCAGTTACTCGGGGACTTTGAGAATAGAGCAGTTCTTC
CDR3aa: CASSYSGTLRIEQFF

d_gene: -
v_gene: TRBV12-2
j_gene: TRBJ2-3
abundance: -
CDR3nt: TGTGCAAGTCGCTTATGTCCTAGCGGGGAGCAAACAGATACGCAGTATTTT
CDR3aa: CASRLCPSGEQTDTQYF

d_gene: TRBD1
v_gene: TRBV5-1
j_gene: TRBJ2-7
abundance: -
CDR3nt: TGCGCCAGCAGCCGAGGACAGGACCCCTACGAGCAGTACTTC
CDR3aa: CASSRGQDPYEQYF

d_gene: -
v_gene: TRBV11-2
j_gene: TRBJ1-3
abundance: -
CDR3nt: TGTGCCAGCAGCTTAAACCAAGGTGGAAACACCATATATTTT
CDR3aa: CASSLNQGGNTIYF

d_gene: -
v_gene: TRBV6-5
j_gene: TRBJ1-1
abundance: few
CDR3nt: TGTGCCAGCAGTTATTCTGTTGGGAACACTGAAGCTTTCTTT
CDR3aa: CASSYSVGNTEAFF

d_gene: TRBD1
v_gene: TRBV7-9
j_gene: TRBJ2-7
abundance: -
CDR3nt: TGTGCCAGCAGCCGGGACAGGGACTACGAGCAGTACTTC
CDR3aa: CASSRDRDYEQYF

d_gene: TRBD2
v_gene: TRBV5-1
j_gene: TRBJ2-3
abundance: -
CDR3nt: TGCGCCACAGGACTAGCATCAGATACGCAGTATTTT
CDR3aa: CATGLASDTQYF

d_gene: TRBD2
v_gene: TRBV9
j_gene: TRBJ2-5
abundance: -
CDR3nt: TGTGCCAGCAGCCCTTGGGAGGGACAAGAGACCCAGTACTTC
CDR3aa: CASSPWEGQETQYF

d_gene: -
v_gene: TRBV6-5
j_gene: TRBJ1-6
abundance: few
CDR3nt: TGTGCCAGCAGTTCTCCGAGTTCACCCCTCCACTTT
CDR3aa: CASSSPSSPLHF

d_gene: TRBD1
v_gene: TRBV5-6
j_gene: TRBJ2-2
abundance: -
CDR3nt: TGTGCCAGCAGTTTACCGGGACAGGGTACCGGGGAGCTGTTTTTT
CDR3aa: CASSLPGQGTGELFF

d_gene: TRBD1
v_gene: TRBV19
j_gene: TRBJ2-1
abundance: -
CDR3nt: TGTGCCAGTAGTAAAGGTGTCGGGACAGTGTACAATGAGCAGTTCTTC
CDR3aa: CASSKGVGTVYNEQFF

d_gene: TRBD1
v_gene: TRBV2
j_gene: TRBJ2-7
abundance: -
CDR3nt: TGTGCCAGCAGTGACGGACAGGGGGTACACGAGCAGTACTTC
CDR3aa: CASSDGQGVHEQYF

d_gene: -
v_gene: TRBV18
j_gene: TRBJ1-3
abundance: -
CDR3nt: TGTGCCAGCTCACCCCAAGTCGGAACCTCCTCTGGAAACACCATATATTTT
CDR3aa: CASSPQVGTSSGNTIYF

d_gene: -
v_gene: TRBV7-3
j_gene: TRBJ2-1
abundance: -
CDR3nt: TGTGCCAGCAGCTTGAAGGACTCCTACCCCAATGAGCAGTTCTTC
CDR3aa: CASSLKDSYPNEQFF

d_gene: -
v_gene: TRBV27
j_gene: TRBJ2-5
abundance: -
CDR3nt: TGTGCCAGCATCAAATTCGGGACCCAGTACTTC
CDR3aa: CASIKFGTQYF

d_gene: TRBD1
v_gene: TRBV19
j_gene: TRBJ1-5
abundance: -
CDR3nt: TGTGCCAGTAGTATCCAGGGGGCCCATCAGCCCCAGCATTTT
CDR3aa: CASSIQGAHQPQHF

d_gene: -
v_gene: TRBV6-1
j_gene: TRBJ2-1
abundance: -
CDR3nt: TGTGCCAGCAGAGGGAGTGCCCGGGCCTACAATGAGCAGTTCTTC
CDR3aa: CASRGSARAYNEQFF

d_gene: TRBD1
v_gene: TRBV11-2
j_gene: TRBJ2-5
abundance: -
CDR3nt: TGTGCCAGCAGCTCGGGACAGGGGGGTGGTATAGAGACCCAGTACTTC
CDR3aa: CASSSGQGGGIETQYF

d_gene: TRBD1
v_gene: TRBV6-6
j_gene: TRBJ2-5
abundance: -
CDR3nt: TGTGCCAGCAGTGCAATGGGACAGGGGATAGAGACCCAGTACTTC
CDR3aa: CASSAMGQGIETQYF

d_gene: TRBD2
v_gene: TRBV5-1
j_gene: TRBJ2-1
abundance: -
CDR3nt: TGCGCCAGCAGCTCCGGACTAGCGGGGGGGGAGCAGTTCTTC
CDR3aa: CASSSGLAGGEQFF

d_gene: -
v_gene: TRBV5-8
j_gene: TRBJ1-2
abundance: -
CDR3nt: TGTGCCAGCAGCTTCTCGACTAGTGGGGAGAGCTATGGCTACACCTTC
CDR3aa: CASSFSTSGESYGYTF

d_gene: TRBD1
v_gene: TRBV19
j_gene: TRBJ2-7
abundance: -
CDR3nt: TGTGCCAGTAGTACGGGACAGGGCCGCTACGAGCAGTACTTC
CDR3aa: CASSTGQGRYEQYF

d_gene: TRBD1
v_gene: TRBV7-9
j_gene: TRBJ2-3
abundance: -
CDR3nt: TGTGCCAGCAGCACTTGGACAGGGGACCGCACAGATACGCAGTATTTT
CDR3aa: CASSTWTGDRTDTQYF

d_gene: -
v_gene: TRBV19
j_gene: TRBJ1-1
abundance: -
CDR3nt: TGTGCCAGTAGTCCCCGGGAACTGAACACTGAAGCTTTCTTT
CDR3aa: CASSPRELNTEAFF

d_gene: TRBD1
v_gene: TRBV7-2
j_gene: TRBJ1-1
abundance: -
CDR3nt: TGTGCCAGCAGATTTAACAGGGGGAGCACTGAAGCTTTCTTT
CDR3aa: CASRFNRGSTEAFF

d_gene: TRBD2
v_gene: TRBV7-7
j_gene: TRBJ2-5
abundance: -
CDR3nt: TGTGCCAGCAGCTTTGGGAGCGGGGCCAATGAAGAGACCCAGTACTTC
CDR3aa: CASSFGSGANEETQYF

d_gene: -
v_gene: TRBV28
j_gene: TRBJ1-6
abundance: -
CDR3nt: TGTGCCAGCGAGGGACGGGTAAATTCACCCCTCCACTTT
CDR3aa: CASEGRVNSPLHF

d_gene: TRBD2
v_gene: TRBV6-1
j_gene: TRBJ2-7
abundance: -
CDR3nt: TGTGCCAGCAGTCCGTCAGGGAGGGGCTACGAGCAGTACTTC
CDR3aa: CASSPSGRGYEQYF

d_gene: TRBD2
v_gene: TRBV7-2
j_gene: TRBJ2-3
abundance: once
CDR3nt: TGTGCCAGCAGCTTGCCACGGGGGGGCCGCTTGGCAGATACGCAGTATTTT
CDR3aa: CASSLPRGGRLADTQYF

d_gene: TRBD2
v_gene: TRBV7-2
j_gene: TRBJ2-3
abundance: -
CDR3nt: TGTGCCAGCAGCTGGGAGGGGAATACGCAGTATTTT
CDR3aa: CASSWEGNTQYF

d_gene: -
v_gene: TRBV5-4
j_gene: TRBJ2-5
abundance: -
CDR3nt: TGTGCCAGCAGCGCCCGTCAGGGAGAGACCCAGTACTTC
CDR3aa: CASSARQGETQYF

d_gene: -
v_gene: TRBV4-3
j_gene: TRBJ1-5
abundance: few
CDR3nt: TGCGCCAGCAGCCAAGACTTGCAGTTTAGCAATCAGCCCCAGCATTTT
CDR3aa: CASSQDLQFSNQPQHF

d_gene: TRBD2
v_gene: TRBV7-6
j_gene: TRBJ2-3
abundance: once
CDR3nt: TGTGCCAGCACCAAACGGGGACTAGCGGGGGGGCCGACAGATACGCAGTATTTT
CDR3aa: CASTKRGLAGGPTDTQYF

d_gene: TRBD2
v_gene: TRBV5-1
j_gene: TRBJ2-5
abundance: -
CDR3nt: TGCGCCAGCAGCCCTCGGACTAGCGGCTACCAAGAGACCCAGTACTTC
CDR3aa: CASSPRTSGYQETQYF

d_gene: -
v_gene: TRBV2
j_gene: TRBJ2-3
abundance: -
CDR3nt: TGTGCCAGCTGCGTGTTGGTTTCGGATACGCAGTATTTT
CDR3aa: CASCVLVSDTQYF

d_gene: TRBD1
v_gene: TRBV19
j_gene: TRBJ1-1
abundance: few
CDR3nt: TGTGCCAGTACGGACAGGGGGTTTAACACTGAAGCTTTCTTT
CDR3aa: CASTDRGFNTEAFF

d_gene: TRBD1
v_gene: TRBV7-2
j_gene: TRBJ1-4
abundance: -
CDR3nt: TGTGCCAGCAGCATCAGCCCAGGGGGGGATGAAAAACTGTTTTTT
CDR3aa: CASSISPGGDEKLFF

d_gene: -
v_gene: TRBV5-1
j_gene: TRBJ2-5
abundance: -
CDR3nt: TGCGCCAGCAGCTTGCCGGGTCGGGAGACCCAGTACTTC
CDR3aa: CASSLPGRETQYF

d_gene: TRBD1
v_gene: TRBV2
j_gene: TRBJ1-1
abundance: once
CDR3nt: TGTGCCAGCAGTCTTACAGGGGCGGGAAACACTGAAGCTTTCTTT
CDR3aa: CASSLTGAGNTEAFF

d_gene: TRBD1
v_gene: TRBV6-5
j_gene: TRBJ1-2
abundance: once
CDR3nt: TGTGCCAGCAGGCCTTATTCCGGGACAGGGTATGGCTACACCTTC
CDR3aa: CASRPYSGTGYGYTF